The rows below give T cell receptor beta chains drawn from one sample of a study of blood T cell repertoires in COVID-19. The assay was immunoSEQ multiplex PCR, and TCRdb's table has in-frame clones only and misses some. In the table there are about 170,000 clones, almost 85% of which are singletons. Sample: peripheral blood. These receptors came from a woman aged 80 or over with COVID-19, enrolled during active disease. CDR3s include the opening cysteine and the closing phenylalanine or tryptophan. A D gene is named only where the DNA matches it firmly. A clone size is listed for some rows: how often the clone was seen (once, few, many), or a class if it is expanded.

clone size	V gene	D gene	J gene	CDR3 protein	CDR3 DNA
NA	TRBV13	NA	TRBJ2-5	CASSPRVRIETQYF	TGTGCCAGCAGCCCGCGGGTCAGGATAGAGACCCAGTACTTC
NA	TRBV12-5	TRBD2	TRBJ2-3	CASGLVRTSGGTDTQYF	TGTGCTAGTGGTTTGGTTCGGACTAGCGGGGGGACAGATACGCAGTATTTT
NA	TRBV27	NA	TRBJ2-1	CASSTSSVYNEQFF	TGTGCCAGCAGCACCTCTAGCGTCTACAATGAGCAGTTCTTC
NA	TRBV19	NA	TRBJ2-3	CASSIWQGSTDTQYF	TGTGCCAGTAGTATCTGGCAGGGAAGCACAGATACGCAGTATTTT
NA	TRBV2	NA	TRBJ1-5	CASRFSGKNQPQHF	TGTGCCAGCAGGTTCTCAGGCAAGAATCAGCCCCAGCATTTT
NA	TRBV3-1/TRBV3-2	TRBD1	TRBJ1-3	CASSQGAGTGGNTIYF	TGTGCCAGCAGCCAAGGAGCCGGGACAGGAGGAAACACCATATATTTT
NA	TRBV30	TRBD2	TRBJ2-5	CAWSVGGLAGGSYQETQYF	TGTGCCTGGAGTGTCGGTGGGCTAGCGGGAGGCTCGTACCAAGAGACCCAGTACTTC
NA	TRBV19	TRBD2	TRBJ2-5	CASSQRTSGETQYF	TGTGCCAGTAGTCAGCGGACTAGCGGGGAGACCCAGTACTTC
NA	TRBV27	NA	TRBJ1-2	CASSLGRGRLNYGYTF	TGTGCCAGCAGTTTGGGGAGGGGAAGACTTAACTATGGCTACACCTTC
NA	TRBV25-1	TRBD2	TRBJ2-7	CASSEKQTSGSGLQYF	TGTGCCAGCAGTGAGAAACAGACTAGCGGGAGTGGTTTACAGTACTTC
NA	TRBV27	NA	TRBJ2-1	CASSQDYNEQFF	TGTGCCAGCAGTCAGGATTACAATGAGCAGTTCTTC
once	TRBV11-2	TRBD1	TRBJ1-5	CASSLGTGLNQPQHF	TGTGCCAGCAGCTTAGGGACAGGTCTAAATCAGCCCCAGCATTTT
NA	TRBV9	NA	TRBJ2-3	CASSARVTDTQYF	TGTGCCAGCAGCGCCAGGGTCACAGATACGCAGTATTTT
NA	TRBV2	NA	TRBJ1-5	CASRGRGLSNQPQHF	TGTGCCAGCAGAGGCAGGGGCCTCTCCAATCAGCCCCAGCATTTT
NA	TRBV18	NA	TRBJ2-5	CASSYFQETQYF	TGTGCCAGCTCATACTTCCAAGAGACCCAGTACTTC
NA	TRBV14	NA	TRBJ1-5	CASSRATNQPQHF	TGTGCCAGCAGCCGGGCCACCAATCAGCCCCAGCATTTT
NA	TRBV6-5	NA	TRBJ2-6	CASRVQGSGANVLTF	TGTGCCAGCAGAGTTCAGGGCTCTGGGGCCAACGTCCTGACTTTC
NA	TRBV7-3	NA	TRBJ1-2	CASSFAGSHVGYTF	TGTGCCAGCAGCTTCGCGGGTTCTCATGTAGGCTACACCTTC
NA	TRBV5-1	TRBD1	TRBJ2-7	CASSKRQGSYEQYF	TGCGCCAGCAGCAAAAGACAGGGCTCCTACGAGCAGTACTTC
NA	TRBV7-2	TRBD1	TRBJ1-2	CASSFGQGEYGYTF	TGTGCCAGCAGCTTCGGACAGGGTGAATATGGCTACACCTTC
NA	TRBV28	NA	TRBJ2-3	CASSGWIRGREGTQYF	TGTGCCAGCAGTGGTTGGATAAGAGGGCGAGAGGGTACGCAGTATTTT
NA	TRBV5-1	TRBD1	TRBJ2-1	CASSQTGTGAYNEQFF	TGCGCCAGCAGCCAGACCGGGACAGGGGCCTACAATGAGCAGTTCTTC
NA	TRBV9	TRBD2	TRBJ2-3	CASSGTSGGPSTDTQYF	TGTGCCAGCAGCGGGACTAGCGGGGGCCCAAGCACAGATACGCAGTATTTT
NA	TRBV6-5	NA	TRBJ2-1	CASSPLVIYNEQFF	TGTGCCAGCAGCCCACTAGTGATCTACAATGAGCAGTTCTTC
NA	TRBV7-6	TRBD1	TRBJ1-2	CASSLARSDRGSYGYTF	TGTGCCAGCAGCTTAGCGCGGAGCGACAGGGGATCCTATGGCTACACCTTC
NA	TRBV19	NA	TRBJ2-7	CASKRGQSYEQYF	TGTGCCAGTAAAAGGGGCCAATCATACGAGCAGTACTTC
NA	TRBV30	NA	TRBJ2-2	CAWRGVTGELFF	TGTGCCTGGAGGGGAGTCACCGGGGAGCTGTTTTTT
NA	TRBV27	NA	TRBJ1-4	CASRQGGKLFF	TGTGCCAGCAGACAAGGGGGAAAACTGTTTTTT
NA	TRBV7-9	NA	TRBJ1-1	CASSQKRGGTEAFF	TGTGCCAGCAGCCAGAAGCGGGGTGGAACTGAAGCTTTCTTT
once	TRBV6-5	NA	TRBJ2-2	CAPKESRELFF	TGTGCCCCGAAGGAGTCGAGGGAGCTGTTTTTT
NA	TRBV5-1	TRBD2	TRBJ2-5	CASSLALAGGVETQYF	TGCGCCAGCAGCTTGGCACTAGCGGGAGGGGTTGAGACCCAGTACTTC
NA	TRBV7-9	TRBD1	TRBJ2-1	CASRLRDRYNEQFF	TGTGCCAGCAGATTGAGGGACAGATACAATGAGCAGTTCTTC
NA	TRBV5-1	TRBD1	TRBJ2-7	CASSKDREDEQYF	TGCGCCAGCAGCAAGGACAGGGAAGACGAGCAGTACTTC
NA	TRBV3-1/TRBV3-2	NA	TRBJ2-2	CASSRSSGNSGELFF	TGTGCCAGCAGCCGTAGTAGCGGAAATTCCGGGGAGCTGTTTTTT
NA	TRBV29-1	NA	TRBJ2-3	CSGGGQNTDTQYF	TGCAGCGGGGGGGGACAGAACACAGATACGCAGTATTTT
NA	TRBV2	TRBD2	TRBJ2-7	CASNRASGSYEQYF	TGTGCCAGCAATCGGGCTAGCGGGAGTTACGAGCAGTACTTC
NA	TRBV7-9	TRBD1	TRBJ1-1	CASSPQGGLEAFF	TGTGCCAGCAGCCCACAGGGGGGGCTTGAAGCTTTCTTT